These T cell receptor beta chains were read from a single sample in a study of blood T cell repertoires in COVID-19. The method was immunoSEQ multiplex PCR; TCRdb's version includes in-frame clones alone and lacks a portion of them. The profile shows 95,000 to 120,000 clones, approximately 88% of them singletons. Specimen: peripheral blood. All receptors come from a woman in her 40s with acute or convalescent COVID-19. CDR3s include the opening cysteine and the closing phenylalanine or tryptophan. A D gene is named only where the DNA matches it firmly. The size field is filled for only some rows; it gives once, few, many or a size class.

CDR3 protein: CASSYSFSGGLNEQFF; CDR3 DNA: TGTGCCAGCAGTTACTCATTTAGCGGGGGGTTAAATGAGCAGTTCTTC; J gene: TRBJ2-1; V gene: TRBV6-5; D gene: TRBD2; clone size: once
CDR3 protein: CATRAGTGGLYGYTF; CDR3 DNA: TGTGCCACCAGAGCCGGGACAGGGGGCCTCTATGGCTACACCTTC; J gene: TRBJ1-2; V gene: TRBV24-1; D gene: TRBD1; clone size: NA
CDR3 protein: CATSRDQVASSLGYTF; CDR3 DNA: TGTGCCACCAGCAGAGATCAGGTCGCCTCCTCTCTTGGCTACACCTTC; J gene: TRBJ1-2; V gene: TRBV15; D gene: NA; clone size: NA
CDR3 protein: CASSLSWGQFINEQFF; CDR3 DNA: TGCGCCAGCAGCTTGTCGTGGGGGCAATTCATCAATGAGCAGTTCTTC; J gene: TRBJ2-1; V gene: TRBV5-1; D gene: NA; clone size: NA
CDR3 protein: CASSKDVGQGSQPQHF; CDR3 DNA: NA; J gene: TRBJ1-5; V gene: TRBV21-1; D gene: NA; clone size: NA
CDR3 protein: CSVEASGVPGETQYF; CDR3 DNA: TGCAGCGTTGAGGCTAGCGGGGTCCCTGGAGAGACCCAGTACTTC; J gene: TRBJ2-5; V gene: TRBV29-1; D gene: TRBD2; clone size: NA
CDR3 protein: CASSPPGTGAYEQYF; CDR3 DNA: TGTGCCAGCTCACCACCTGGGACAGGTGCCTACGAGCAGTACTTC; J gene: TRBJ2-7; V gene: TRBV18; D gene: TRBD1; clone size: NA
CDR3 protein: CASRRIGGETEAFF; CDR3 DNA: TGTGCCAGCAGGCGAATCGGGGGGGAAACTGAAGCTTTCTTT; J gene: TRBJ1-1; V gene: TRBV3-1/TRBV3-2; D gene: NA; clone size: NA
CDR3 protein: CASSPGASGTYEQYF; CDR3 DNA: TGCGCCAGCAGCCCTGGGGCTAGCGGCACCTACGAGCAGTACTTC; J gene: TRBJ2-7; V gene: TRBV4-1; D gene: TRBD2; clone size: NA
CDR3 protein: CASSLGVAGVGKTQYF; CDR3 DNA: TGTGCCAGCAGCTTAGGGGTGGCGGGGGTCGGGAAGACCCAGTACTTC; J gene: TRBJ2-5; V gene: TRBV7-2; D gene: TRBD2; clone size: NA
CDR3 protein: CASSPGLAIEQFF; CDR3 DNA: TGTGCCAGCAGCCCGGGACTAGCGATCGAGCAGTTCTTC; J gene: TRBJ2-1; V gene: TRBV11-2; D gene: TRBD2; clone size: NA
CDR3 protein: CAWSHDSEQYF; CDR3 DNA: TGTGCCTGGAGTCACGACAGCGAGCAGTACTTC; J gene: TRBJ2-7; V gene: TRBV30; D gene: NA; clone size: NA
CDR3 protein: CASMTGATIYF; CDR3 DNA: TGTGCCAGCATGACAGGCGCCACCATATATTTT; J gene: TRBJ1-3; V gene: TRBV28; D gene: NA; clone size: NA
CDR3 protein: CSANRNTEAFF; CDR3 DNA: TGCAGTGCTAACAGAAACACTGAAGCTTTCTTT; J gene: TRBJ1-1; V gene: TRBV20-1; D gene: NA; clone size: few
CDR3 protein: CASLGARFEMNTEAFF; CDR3 DNA: TGTGCCAGCCTAGGGGCCAGGTTTGAAATGAACACTGAAGCTTTCTTT; J gene: TRBJ1-1; V gene: TRBV21-1; D gene: NA; clone size: NA
CDR3 protein: CASSHGQGGAWGPLHF; CDR3 DNA: TGTGCCAGCAGTCACGGACAGGGAGGCGCCTGGGGGCCCCTCCACTTT; J gene: TRBJ1-6; V gene: TRBV6-6; D gene: TRBD1; clone size: NA
CDR3 protein: CASSQDLTSKSSYNEQFF; CDR3 DNA: TGTGCCAGCAGCCAAGATCTCACTAGCAAGAGCTCCTACAATGAGCAGTTCTTC; J gene: TRBJ2-1; V gene: TRBV4-2; D gene: NA; clone size: NA
CDR3 protein: CASSPSGTVGYGYTF; CDR3 DNA: TGTGCCAGTAGCCCCTCCGGGACAGTGGGATATGGCTACACCTTC; J gene: TRBJ1-2; V gene: TRBV19; D gene: TRBD1; clone size: NA
CDR3 protein: CASSMSGRGQAFF; CDR3 DNA: TGTGCCAGTAGTATGTCGGGCAGGGGGCAAGCTTTCTTT; J gene: TRBJ1-1; V gene: TRBV19; D gene: TRBD1; clone size: few
CDR3 protein: CATSGRGRRGQPQHF; CDR3 DNA: TGTGCCACCAGCGGCAGGGGGCGGAGAGGTCAGCCCCAGCATTTT; J gene: TRBJ1-5; V gene: TRBV15; D gene: TRBD1; clone size: NA
CDR3 protein: CASRRDRAATEAFF; CDR3 DNA: TGTGCCAGCAGAAGAGACAGGGCTGCCACTGAAGCTTTCTTT; J gene: TRBJ1-1; V gene: TRBV5-8; D gene: TRBD1; clone size: NA
CDR3 protein: CATSGGGQGYSGNTIYF; CDR3 DNA: TGTGCCACCAGTGGTGGGGGACAGGGATACTCTGGAAACACCATATATTTT; J gene: TRBJ1-3; V gene: TRBV24-1; D gene: TRBD1; clone size: NA
CDR3 protein: CASSGHRVVYNEQFF; CDR3 DNA: TGTGCCAGCAGCGGTCACAGGGTGGTTTACAATGAGCAGTTCTTC; J gene: TRBJ2-1; V gene: TRBV11-3; D gene: NA; clone size: NA
CDR3 protein: CASSPQGAVYNSPLHF; CDR3 DNA: TGTGCCAGCAGCCCACAGGGGGCCGTCTATAATTCACCCCTCCACTTT; J gene: TRBJ1-6; V gene: TRBV7-6; D gene: TRBD1; clone size: NA
CDR3 protein: CASSLVYPNSGNTIYF; CDR3 DNA: TGCGCCAGCAGCTTGGTCTACCCCAACTCTGGAAACACCATATATTTT; J gene: TRBJ1-3; V gene: TRBV5-1; D gene: NA; clone size: NA
CDR3 protein: CASTYTAQGGYGYTF; CDR3 DNA: TGTGCCAGCACCTACACGGCCCAGGGGGGCTATGGCTACACCTTC; J gene: TRBJ1-2; V gene: TRBV27; D gene: TRBD1; clone size: NA
CDR3 protein: CASSAQLNTEAFF; CDR3 DNA: TGTGCCAGCAGTGCACAGCTGAACACTGAAGCTTTCTTT; J gene: TRBJ1-1; V gene: TRBV2; D gene: NA; clone size: NA
CDR3 protein: CASSFRTEDYEQYF; CDR3 DNA: TGTGCCAGCAGCTTCCGGACAGAAGACTACGAGCAGTACTTC; J gene: TRBJ2-7; V gene: TRBV12-1; D gene: NA; clone size: NA
CDR3 protein: CASSYQVRSDTEAFF; CDR3 DNA: TGTGCCAGCAGTTATCAGGTCCGCTCGGACACTGAAGCTTTCTTT; J gene: TRBJ1-1; V gene: TRBV6-2/TRBV6-3; D gene: NA; clone size: NA
CDR3 protein: CAWSTRQGMGNTIYF; CDR3 DNA: TGTGCCTGGAGTACCAGACAGGGTATGGGAAACACCATATATTTT; J gene: TRBJ1-3; V gene: TRBV30; D gene: TRBD1; clone size: NA